This T cell receptor beta chain was sequenced during a study of T cell responses to AZD1222 COVID-19 vaccine. In regard to this clone: Its target is not known.

Libraries were prepared by immunoSEQ multiplex PCR; TCRdb keeps only in-frame clonotypes and omits some of them. The sample carries about 200,000 clones, just over 90% recorded once. Study-level points and caveats: Spike-spanning, vaccine-associated CD4 TCRs were dominant at 160-218 and 743-854. It was only after the peak T cell response that any repertoires were sampled. Targets within unmutated variant regions were reportedly found for nearly half of spike-specific TCRs. Donor demographics were predominantly white British with a female majority; clonal diversity may be underestimated.

The sample was peripheral blood, taken on day 0 of MenACWY control vaccination. The sequence was obtained from an adult in good health.

The CDR3, as DNA: TGTGCCAGCAGCTACGGACGGCGATACGAGCAGTACTTC. It translates to CASSYGRRYEQYF. V and J are TRBV11-2 and TRBJ2-7; D is unresolved. The germline V gene has CDR1 SGHAT and CDR2 FQNNGV. The length of the CDR3 is 13 residues. V was pared by 4 bases and J by 4 bases, with 11 bases between.